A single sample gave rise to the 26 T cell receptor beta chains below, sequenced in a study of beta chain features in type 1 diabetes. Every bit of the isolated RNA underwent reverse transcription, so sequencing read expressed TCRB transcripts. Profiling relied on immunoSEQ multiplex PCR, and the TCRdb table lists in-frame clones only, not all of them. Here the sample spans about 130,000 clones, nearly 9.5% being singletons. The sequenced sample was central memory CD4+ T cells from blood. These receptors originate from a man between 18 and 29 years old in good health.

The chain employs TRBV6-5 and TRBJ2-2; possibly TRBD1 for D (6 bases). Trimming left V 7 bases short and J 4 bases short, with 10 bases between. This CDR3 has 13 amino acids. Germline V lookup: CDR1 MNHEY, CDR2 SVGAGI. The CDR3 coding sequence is TGTGCCAGCAACAGGGACGCCACCGGGGAGCTGTTTTTT. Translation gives CASNRDATGELFF.

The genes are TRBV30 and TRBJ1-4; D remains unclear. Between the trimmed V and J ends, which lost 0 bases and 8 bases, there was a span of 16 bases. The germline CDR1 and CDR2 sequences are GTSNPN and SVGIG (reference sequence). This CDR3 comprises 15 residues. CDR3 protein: CAWSVPGRVREKLFF. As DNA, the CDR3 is TGTGCCTGGAGTGTACCCGGGCGGGTGAGGGAAAAACTGTTTTTT.

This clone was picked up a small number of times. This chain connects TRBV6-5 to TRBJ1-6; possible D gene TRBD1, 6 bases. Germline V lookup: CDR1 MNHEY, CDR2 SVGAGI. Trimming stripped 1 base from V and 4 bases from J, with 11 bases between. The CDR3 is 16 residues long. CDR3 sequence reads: CASSYFGQLYNSPLHF. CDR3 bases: TGTGCCAGCAGTTACTTCGGACAGCTGTATAATTCACCCCTCCACTTT.

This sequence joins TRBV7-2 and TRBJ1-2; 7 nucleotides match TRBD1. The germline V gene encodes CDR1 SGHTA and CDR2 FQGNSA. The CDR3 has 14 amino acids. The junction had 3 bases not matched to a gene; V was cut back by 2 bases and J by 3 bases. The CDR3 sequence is CASSLNRGDYGYTF. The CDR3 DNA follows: TGTGCCAGCAGCTTAAACAGGGGTGACTATGGCTACACCTTC.

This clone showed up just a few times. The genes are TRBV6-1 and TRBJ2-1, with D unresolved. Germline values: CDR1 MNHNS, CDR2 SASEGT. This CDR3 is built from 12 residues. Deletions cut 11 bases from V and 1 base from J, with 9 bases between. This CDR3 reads CASRLSYNEQFF. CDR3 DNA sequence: TGTGCCTCCCGACTTTCCTACAATGAGCAGTTCTTC.

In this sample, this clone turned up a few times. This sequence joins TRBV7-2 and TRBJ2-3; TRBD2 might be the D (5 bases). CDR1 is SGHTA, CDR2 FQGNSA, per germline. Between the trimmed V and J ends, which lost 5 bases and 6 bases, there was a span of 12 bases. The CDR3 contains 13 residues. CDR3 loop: CASSPREGDTQYF. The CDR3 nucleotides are TGTGCCAGCAGCCCCAGAGAGGGTGATACGCAGTATTTT. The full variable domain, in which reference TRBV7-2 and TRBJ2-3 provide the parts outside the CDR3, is GAGVSQSPSNKVTEKGKDVELRCDPISGHTALYWYRQSLGQGLEFLIYFQGNSAPDKSGLPSDRFSAERTGGSVSTLTIQRTQQEDSAVYLCASSPREGDTQYFGPGTRLTVL.

The CDR3: CASSPTQTNSYNEQFF. In DNA, the CDR3 is TGTGCCAGCAGCCCCACCCAAACTAACTCCTACAATGAGCAGTTCTTC. The chain carries TRBV7-3 and TRBJ2-1; D ambiguous. The CDR3 consists of 16 residues. From germline, CDR1 is SGHTA and CDR2 FQGTGA. Trimming cost V 5 bases and J 0 bases, with 14 bases left between them.

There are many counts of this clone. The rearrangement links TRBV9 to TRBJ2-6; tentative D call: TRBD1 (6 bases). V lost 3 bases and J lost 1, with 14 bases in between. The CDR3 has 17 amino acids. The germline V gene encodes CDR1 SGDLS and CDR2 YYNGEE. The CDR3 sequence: CASSAGVHDSGANVLTF. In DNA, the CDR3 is TGTGCCAGCAGCGCAGGGGTCCACGATTCTGGGGCCAACGTCCTGACTTTC.

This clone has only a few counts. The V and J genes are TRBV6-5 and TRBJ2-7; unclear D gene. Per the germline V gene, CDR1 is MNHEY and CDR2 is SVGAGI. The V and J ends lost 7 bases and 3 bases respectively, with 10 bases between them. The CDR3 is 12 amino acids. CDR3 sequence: CASNARDYEQYF. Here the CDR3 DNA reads TGTGCCAGCAACGCCCGAGACTACGAGCAGTACTTC.

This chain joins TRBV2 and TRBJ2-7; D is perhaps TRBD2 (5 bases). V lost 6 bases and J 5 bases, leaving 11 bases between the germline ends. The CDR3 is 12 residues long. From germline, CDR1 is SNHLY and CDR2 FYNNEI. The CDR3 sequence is CASSAAGDEQYF. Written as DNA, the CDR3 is TGTGCCAGCAGCGCGGCCGGGGACGAGCAGTACTTC.

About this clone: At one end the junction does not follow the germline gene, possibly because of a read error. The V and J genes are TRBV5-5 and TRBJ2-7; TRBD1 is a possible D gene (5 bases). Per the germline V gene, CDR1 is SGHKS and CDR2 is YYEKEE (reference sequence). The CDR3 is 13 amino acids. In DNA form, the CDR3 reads TGCGCCAGCAGACAGTCAAACTCCTACGAGCAGTACTTC. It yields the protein CASRQSNSYEQYF.

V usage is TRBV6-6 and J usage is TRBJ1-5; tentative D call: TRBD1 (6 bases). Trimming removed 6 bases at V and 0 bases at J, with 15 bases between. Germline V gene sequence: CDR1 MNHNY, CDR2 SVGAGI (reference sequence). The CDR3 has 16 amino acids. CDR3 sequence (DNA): TGTGCCAGCAGCCCGACCGGGACACTTAGCAATCAGCCCCAGCATTTT. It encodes CASSPTGTLSNQPQHF.

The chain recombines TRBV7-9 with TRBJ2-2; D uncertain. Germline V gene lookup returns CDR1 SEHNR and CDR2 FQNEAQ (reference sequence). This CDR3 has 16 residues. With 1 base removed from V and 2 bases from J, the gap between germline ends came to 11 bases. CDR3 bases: TGTGCCAGCAGCTTAGATCAGGCAGGCAACACCGGGGAGCTGTTTTTT. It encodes CASSLDQAGNTGELFF.

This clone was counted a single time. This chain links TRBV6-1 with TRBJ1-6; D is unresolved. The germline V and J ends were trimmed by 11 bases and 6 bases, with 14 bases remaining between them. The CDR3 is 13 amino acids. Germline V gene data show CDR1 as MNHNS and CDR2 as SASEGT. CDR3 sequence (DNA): TGTGCCTCCCTGAAGGAGGCTAATTCACCCCTCCACTTT. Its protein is CASLKEANSPLHF.

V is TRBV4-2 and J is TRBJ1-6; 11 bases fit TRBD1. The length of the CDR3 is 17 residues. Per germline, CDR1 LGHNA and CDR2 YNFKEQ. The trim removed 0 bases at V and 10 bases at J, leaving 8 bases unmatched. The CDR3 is CASSQDGQGAPVSPLHF. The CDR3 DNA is TGTGCCAGCAGCCAAGATGGACAGGGGGCGCCGGTATCACCCCTCCACTTT.

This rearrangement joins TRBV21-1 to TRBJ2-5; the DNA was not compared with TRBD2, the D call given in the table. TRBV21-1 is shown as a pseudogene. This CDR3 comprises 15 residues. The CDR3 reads CASSKGTNPQETQYF. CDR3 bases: TGTGCCAGCAGCAAGGGGACTAACCCCCAAGAGACCCAGTACTTC.

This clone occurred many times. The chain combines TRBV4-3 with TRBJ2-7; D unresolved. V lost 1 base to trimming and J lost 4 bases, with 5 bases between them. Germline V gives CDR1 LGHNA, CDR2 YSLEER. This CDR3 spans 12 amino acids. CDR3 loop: CASSQGTYEQYF. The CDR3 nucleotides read TGCGCCAGCAGCCAAGGAACATACGAGCAGTACTTC.

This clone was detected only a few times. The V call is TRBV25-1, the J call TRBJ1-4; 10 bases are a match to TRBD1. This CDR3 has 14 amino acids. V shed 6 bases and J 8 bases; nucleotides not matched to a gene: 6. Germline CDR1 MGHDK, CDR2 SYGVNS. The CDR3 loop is CASSGDRGWEKLFF. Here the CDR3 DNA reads TGTGCCAGCAGCGGGGACAGGGGATGGGAAAAACTGTTTTTT.

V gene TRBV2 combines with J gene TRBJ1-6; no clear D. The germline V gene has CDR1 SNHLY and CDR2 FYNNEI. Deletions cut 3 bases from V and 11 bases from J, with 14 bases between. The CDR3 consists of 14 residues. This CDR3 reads CASSDGRLGTPLHF. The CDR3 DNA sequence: TGTGCCAGCAGTGATGGGAGACTTGGGACACCCCTCCACTTT.

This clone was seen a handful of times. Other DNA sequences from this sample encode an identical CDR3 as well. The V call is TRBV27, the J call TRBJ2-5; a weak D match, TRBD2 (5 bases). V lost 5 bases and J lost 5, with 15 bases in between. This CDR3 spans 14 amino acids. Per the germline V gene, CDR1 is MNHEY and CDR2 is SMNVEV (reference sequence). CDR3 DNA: TGTGCCAGCAGTGCCTTACTAGAAGTGGAGACCCAGTACTTC. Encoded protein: CASSALLEVETQYF.

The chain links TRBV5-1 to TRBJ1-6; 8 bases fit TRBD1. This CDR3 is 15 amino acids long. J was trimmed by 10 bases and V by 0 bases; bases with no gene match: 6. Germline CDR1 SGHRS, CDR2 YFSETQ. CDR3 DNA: TGCGCCAGCAGCTTGGTCGGACAGGGCGGGTCACCCCTCCACTTT. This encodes CASSLVGQGGSPLHF.

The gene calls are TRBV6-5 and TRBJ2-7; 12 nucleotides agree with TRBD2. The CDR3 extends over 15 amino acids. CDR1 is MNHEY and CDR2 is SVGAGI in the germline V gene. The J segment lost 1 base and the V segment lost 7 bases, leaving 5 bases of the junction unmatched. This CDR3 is CASTPTSGGSYEQYF. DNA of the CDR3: TGTGCCAGCACTCCGACTAGCGGGGGATCCTACGAGCAGTACTTC.

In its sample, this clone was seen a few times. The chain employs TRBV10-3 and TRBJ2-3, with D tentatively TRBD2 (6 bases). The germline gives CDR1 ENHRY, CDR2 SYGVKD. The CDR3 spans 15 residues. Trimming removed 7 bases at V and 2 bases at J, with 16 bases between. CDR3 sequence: CAINRGRDSTDTQYF. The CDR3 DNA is TGTGCCATCAACCGTGGCCGGGACTCCACAGATACGCAGTATTTT.

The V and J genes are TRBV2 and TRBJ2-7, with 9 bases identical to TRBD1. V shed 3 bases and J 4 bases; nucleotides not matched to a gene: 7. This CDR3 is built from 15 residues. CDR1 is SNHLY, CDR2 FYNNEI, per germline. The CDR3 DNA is TGTGCCAGCAGTGATTTAGTACAGGGGGCATACGAGCAGTACTTC. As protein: CASSDLVQGAYEQYF.

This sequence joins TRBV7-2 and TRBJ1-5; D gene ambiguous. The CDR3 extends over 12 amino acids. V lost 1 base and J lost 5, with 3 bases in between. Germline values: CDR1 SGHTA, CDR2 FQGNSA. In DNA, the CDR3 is TGTGCCAGCAGCTTAGACTATCAGCCCCAGCATTTT. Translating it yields CASSLDYQPQHF. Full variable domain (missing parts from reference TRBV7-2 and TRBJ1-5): GAGVSQSPSNKVTEKGKDVELRCDPISGHTALYWYRQSLGQGLEFLIYFQGNSAPDKSGLPSDRFSAERTGGSVSTLTIQRTQQEDSAVYLCASSLDYQPQHFGDGTRLSIL.

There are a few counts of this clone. The CDR3 here is CAADRGASSSYEQYF. DNA for the CDR3: TGTGCCGCGGACAGGGGCGCCTCTTCCTCCTACGAGCAGTACTTC. This sequence joins TRBV28 and TRBJ2-7; TRBD1 matches at 9 bases. V lost 11 bases, J lost 0 bases, and 11 bases stayed unmatched. CDR1 MDHEN and CDR2 SYDVKM come from the germline V gene. The CDR3 is 15 amino acids.